A single sample gave rise to the 30 T cell receptor beta chains below, sequenced in a study of T cell clonality in common variable immunodeficiency. Using immunoSEQ multiplex PCR, the repertoire was profiled, and TCRdb retains in-frame clones only, with some absent. The sample includes approximately 44,000 clones, none of them occurring once. What was sequenced was peripheral blood mononuclear cells. Receptors originate from a person aged 18 to 75 in good health.

This clone was detected many times. The CDR3 DNA, read in part, is TGTGCCAGCAGCTTGGTGTTAGCGGATGAG. Residues: CASSLVLADE. The CDR3 as a whole reads CASSLVLADEQFF. The chain joins TRBV5-4 to TRBJ2-1, with D possibly matching TRBD2 (6 bases). The read is 3 residues too short to cover the CDR3 end, so that end is filled in from the germline J gene. Trimming shortened V by 0 bases and J by 8 bases, and 9 bases separated the two germline ends. The CDR3 spans 13 residues. Germline CDR1 and CDR2: SGHNT and YYREEE (reference sequence).

Many counts were recorded for this clone. The read terminates 3 residues ahead of where the CDR3 ends, so the germline J gene completes it. The V and J genes are TRBV20-1 and TRBJ2-7; TRBD1 agrees at 7 bases. Trimming took 3 bases from V and 4 from J; bases not matched to a gene: 6. Germline CDR1 is DFQATT and CDR2 is SNEGSKA (reference sequence). This CDR3 is 13 amino acids long. The CDR3 reads CSARSDREYEQYF. CDR3 DNA (partial): TGCAGTGCTAGGTCCGACAGGGAGTACGAG.

This clone came up many times. Read coverage stops 3 residues before the CDR3 terminus; the germline J gene supplies the remainder. The rearrangement uses TRBV20-1 and TRBJ2-3; 7 bases fit TRBD2. This CDR3 has 15 amino acids. The germline V gene has CDR1 DFQATT and CDR2 SNEGSKA (reference sequence). The ends lost 1 base at V and 1 base at J; junction bases unmatched: 5. The DNA read from the CDR3 is TGCAGTGCTAGAGGGGGTAGCGGGCGCACAGATACG. It yields the protein CSARGGSGRTDT. The whole CDR3 reads CSARGGSGRTDTQYF.

This clone occurred many times. The read halts 3 residues ahead of the CDR3 end, with the missing end drawn from the germline J gene. The chain uses TRBV12-3 or TRBV12-4 and TRBJ2-2, with D hard to call. The V gene lost 3 bases and the J gene lost 6 bases, with 14 bases spanning the gap. The CDR3 spans 15 residues. The sequenced part of the CDR3 DNA is TGTGCCAGCAGTTTTTACACGGAAAGCGCCGGGGAG. As protein: CASSFYTESAGE. The complete CDR3 reads CASSFYTESAGELFF.

This clone was counted many times. Read sequence stops 3 residues before the CDR3 end, and the germline J gene provides the missing end. The gene calls are TRBV4-2 and TRBJ2-3, with 11 bases that match TRBD1. Germline assignment: CDR1 LGHNA and CDR2 YNFKEQ. The J segment lost 4 bases and the V segment lost 3 bases, leaving 6 bases of the junction unmatched. This CDR3 contains 16 residues. This CDR3 reads CASSHSGQGGADTQYF. The sequenced part of the CDR3 DNA is TGTGCCAGCAGCCATTCGGGACAGGGGGGCGCAGATACG.

To note about this clone: The CDR3 end is not reached by the read, which stops 3 residues before it; the germline J gene fills it in. The rearrangement uses TRBV5-4 and TRBJ2-5, with 9 nucleotides matching TRBD2. After removal of 3 bases from V and 4 bases from J, the junction contained 10 bases not matched to a gene. CDR3 length: 16 amino acids. The V gene's germline CDR1 is SGHNT and CDR2 YYREEE (reference sequence). The CDR3: CASSSGGLAGLETQYF. The sequenced CDR3 bases are TGTGCCAGCAGCTCGGGGGGTCTAGCGGGGCTAGAGACC. The full variable domain, rest sourced from reference TRBV5-4 and TRBJ2-5, is ETGVTQSPTHLIKTRGQQVTLRCSSQSGHNTVSWYQQALGQGPQFIFQYYREEENGRGNFPPRFSGLQFPNYSSELNVNALELDDSALYLCASSSGGLAGLETQYFGPGTRLLVL.

This clone was seen ten or more times. The observed sequence ends 3 residues before the CDR3 terminus, with the missing tail filled in from the germline J gene. The chain uses TRBV5-1 and TRBJ1-2; the match to TRBD1 covers 9 bases. This CDR3 contains 16 residues. V lost 3 bases and J lost 1; bases outside the gene matches: 7. The germline V gene encodes CDR1 SGHRS and CDR2 YFSETQ. CDR3 amino acids: CASSSMDRGINYGYTF. CDR3 bases read: TGCGCCAGCAGCTCCATGGACAGGGGCATTAACTATGGC.

This clone has a count of ten or more. The CDR3 goes on 3 residues after the read ends, and that part is filled in from the germline J gene. The chain couples TRBV9 to TRBJ1-1; D unresolved. Germline values: CDR1 SGDLS, CDR2 YYNGEE. The CDR3 consists of 14 residues. Trimming took 0 bases from V and 4 from J, leaving 10 bases between them. Incomplete CDR3 DNA: TGTGCCAGCAGCGTAGCTAGCGCGCTCACTGAA. Protein sequence: CASSVASALTE. The entire CDR3 protein is CASSVASALTEAFF.

This clone was observed at least ten times. From the germline J gene comes the end of the CDR3, since the read stops 3 residues before it. The V gene is TRBV11-3, the J gene TRBJ1-1; TRBD1 aligns across 8 bases. The CDR3 is 15 residues long. Germline assignment: CDR1 SGHNT and CDR2 YENEEA. CDR3 protein: CASSHNRGQGARAFF. Partial CDR3 DNA: TGTGCCAGCAGCCACAATCGGGGGCAGGGGGCCAGA.

This clone came up many times. With the read ending 3 residues before the CDR3 end, the germline J gene is used to fill in that end. The chain is built from TRBV5-1 and TRBJ2-7; a weak D match, TRBD1 (6 bases). Germline V lookup: CDR1 SGHRS, CDR2 YFSETQ. V was pared by 4 bases and J by 0 bases, with 14 bases between. This CDR3 has 15 amino acids. The CDR3 region is CASSAPQGPSYEQYF. CDR3 DNA (partial): TGCGCCAGCAGCGCTCCACAGGGTCCCTCCTACGAG.

This clone was observed at least ten times. The CDR3 end lies 3 residues beyond the end of the read and is filled in from the germline J gene. This chain connects TRBV12-3 or TRBV12-4 to TRBJ1-4; a weak D match, TRBD1 (5 bases). The CDR3 consists of 16 residues. Trimming stripped 9 bases from V and 7 bases from J, with 24 bases between. CDR3: CARPLQVLTLGEKLFF. The part of the CDR3 DNA that was read is TGTGCCAGACCCTTACAGGTCCTTACCCTTGGTGAAAAA.

There are many counts of this clone. The read stops 3 residues short of the end of the CDR3; the missing end is completed from the germline J gene. The chain uses TRBV9 and TRBJ1-2; D perhaps matches TRBD1 (5 bases). Trimming cost V 4 bases and J 2 bases, with 12 bases left between them. Germline V lookup: CDR1 SGDLS, CDR2 YYNGEE. The CDR3 totals 14 residues. The DNA read from the CDR3 is TGTGCCAGCAGCACACAAGGACAAAACTATGGC. Protein product: CASSTQGQNYG. From start to end, the CDR3 is CASSTQGQNYGYTF.

The table lists this clone with many counts. The read finishes 3 residues shy of the CDR3 end, and the germline J gene is used to complete it. The chain combines TRBV7-9 with TRBJ1-2; D gene ambiguous. CDR3 length: 14 amino acids. Germline CDR1 reads SEHNR; CDR2 reads FQNEAQ (reference sequence). The chain's CDR3 is CASSRTPGRGGYTF. CDR3 bases read: TGTGCCAGCAGCCGCACTCCCGGTCGCGGGGGC.

This clone was observed many times. The CDR3 extends 3 residues past the end of the read, so its final part is completed from the germline J gene. The chain uses TRBV2 and TRBJ1-5; 9 bases agree with TRBD1. The CDR3 is 14 amino acids. Germline-derived CDR1 and CDR2 are SNHLY and FYNNEI. The junction had 4 bases not matched to a gene; V was cut back by 8 bases and J by 2 bases. CDR3 region: CASLQGAGNQPQHF. CDR3 bases read: TGTGCCAGCCTACAGGGGGCTGGCAATCAGCCC.

This clone was counted ten times or more. The read stops 3 residues short of the end of the CDR3; the missing end is completed from the germline J gene. The V call is TRBV9, the J call TRBJ2-1; D possibly corresponds to TRBD1 (6 bases). Germline V lookup: CDR1 SGDLS, CDR2 YYNGEE. This CDR3 region has 15 residues. The V and J ends lost 0 bases and 9 bases respectively, with 16 bases between them. CDR3 region: CASSVGGQEGGEQFF. The sequenced part of the CDR3 DNA is TGTGCCAGCAGCGTAGGGGGACAAGAAGGGGGTGAG.

This clone was seen ten or more times. With the read ending 3 residues before the CDR3 end, the germline J gene is used to fill in that end. The rearrangement uses TRBV7-2 and TRBJ2-7; D uncertain. Germline V gives CDR1 SGHTA, CDR2 FQGNSA. CDR3 length equals 13 residues. The ends were cut back, 1 base at V and 3 bases at J, with 7 bases in the middle. The sequenced CDR3 bases are TGTGCCAGCAGCTTAGGTCCCTTCTACGAG. As protein: CASSLGPFYE. The complete CDR3 sequence is CASSLGPFYEQYF.

This clone showed up many times. The read terminates 3 residues ahead of where the CDR3 ends, so the germline J gene completes it. The V call is TRBV29-1, the J call TRBJ2-5, with 12 bases that match TRBD2. V was clipped by 5 bases and J by 5 bases; unmatched bases: 3. The CDR3 covers 13 residues. Per the germline V gene, CDR1 is SQVTM and CDR2 is ANQGSEA. Partial CDR3 DNA: TGCAGCGTTAGGACTAGCGGGATTGAGACC. Encoded protein: CSVRTSGIET. The whole CDR3 is CSVRTSGIETQYF.

In its sample, this clone was seen many times. From the germline J gene comes the end of the CDR3, since the read stops 3 residues before it. The chain has TRBV7-2 and TRBJ1-2, with no clear D. Trimming took 4 bases from V and 4 from J, leaving 4 bases between them. The germline V gene has CDR1 SGHTA and CDR2 FQGNSA. The CDR3 runs to 11 residues. The CDR3 DNA, read in part, is TGTGCCAGCAGCTCGGGCTATGGC. It encodes CASSSGYG. The entire CDR3 sequence reads CASSSGYGYTF.

This clone occurred many times. The CDR3 extends 3 residues past the end of the read, so its final part is completed from the germline J gene. The chain couples TRBV6-2 or TRBV6-3 to TRBJ1-1, with D perhaps matching TRBD1 (6 bases). Deletions cut 4 bases from V and 1 base from J, with 10 bases between. Germline CDR1 is MNHEY and CDR2 is SVGEGT. The length of the CDR3 is 14 residues. This CDR3 is CASSSQGWNTEAFF. The part of the CDR3 DNA that was read is TGTGCCAGCAGTTCGCAGGGGTGGAACACTGAA.

This clone was seen repeatedly, ten times or more. The read gets to within 3 residues of the CDR3 end, and the germline J gene fills in the rest. The chain combines TRBV29-1 with TRBJ1-2; 10 nucleotides agree with TRBD1. The length of the CDR3 is 12 residues. J gave up 5 bases and V 8 bases, and 5 bases lay outside the gene matches. Germline V gene lookup returns CDR1 SQVTM and CDR2 ANQGSEA. CDR3 DNA (partial): TGCAGCACGGACAGGGGGACGTATGGC. The encoded protein is CSTDRGTYG. The whole CDR3 reads CSTDRGTYGYTF.

The CDR3 DNA, read in part, is TGTGCCAGCAGCCCGCAAGCGGACTTCTATGGT. Protein product: CASSPQADFYG. The CDR3 as a whole reads CASSPQADFYGQYF. V gene TRBV7-3 combines with J gene TRBJ2-4; tentatively, D is TRBD2 (5 bases). From the germline J gene comes the end of the CDR3, since the read stops 3 residues before it. This CDR3 has 14 amino acids. From germline, CDR1 is SGHTA and CDR2 FQGTGA.

This clone has ten or more counts. The CDR3 is cut off 3 residues early in the read; its end comes from the germline J gene. V is TRBV18 and J is TRBJ2-7, with a possible D match to TRBD1 (7 bases). V was trimmed by 3 bases and J by 3 bases, leaving 9 bases between them. The CDR3 covers 13 residues. Germline values: CDR1 KGHSH, CDR2 LQKENI. The DNA read from the CDR3 is TGTGCCAGCTCACCGCAGGGGGGCTACGAG. The encoded protein is CASSPQGGYE. The CDR3, in full, reads CASSPQGGYEQYF.

This clone occurred many times. The CDR3 end lies 3 residues beyond the end of the read and is filled in from the germline J gene. V is TRBV5-1 and J is TRBJ2-3, with no clear D. Germline values: CDR1 SGHRS, CDR2 YFSETQ. V lost 0 bases and J 0 bases, leaving 5 bases between the germline ends. The CDR3 is 14 amino acids. CDR3 DNA (partial): TGCGCCAGCAGCTTGGCAACTAGCACAGATACG. Amino acid sequence: CASSLATSTDT. The whole CDR3 protein reads CASSLATSTDTQYF.

This clone was seen only a few times. The DNA ends 3 residues before the CDR3 does, and the rest of the CDR3 is filled in from the germline J gene. The chain employs TRBV7-9 and TRBJ2-3; D perhaps matches TRBD1 (5 bases). Per germline, CDR1 SEHNR and CDR2 FQNEAQ (reference sequence). With 2 bases removed from V and 1 base from J, the gap between germline ends came to 10 bases. CDR3 size: 15 residues. CDR3 bases read: TGTGCCAGCAGCTTAATTTTGACAGGCACAGATACG. Its translation is CASSLILTGTDT. From start to end, the CDR3 is CASSLILTGTDTQYF.

This clone was seen many times. The observed sequence ends 3 residues before the CDR3 terminus, with the missing tail filled in from the germline J gene. V usage is TRBV6-2 or TRBV6-3 and J usage is TRBJ1-6, with TRBD1 as a possible D gene (5 bases). Per germline, CDR1 MNHEY and CDR2 SVGEGT. The CDR3 has 13 amino acids. V was clipped by 6 bases and J by 6 bases, with 9 bases between them. The CDR3 region is CASSNQGNSPLHF. CDR3 DNA (partial): TGTGCCAGCAGCAACCAGGGTAATTCACCC.

Concerning this clone: At one end, the junction sequence differs from germline, possibly due to a read error. The DNA ends 3 residues before the CDR3 does, and the rest of the CDR3 is filled in from the germline J gene. The chain has TRBV29-1 and TRBJ2-7, with D perhaps TRBD1 or TRBD2 (7 bases each). The CDR3 totals 14 residues. Germline loops: CDR1 SQVTM, CDR2 ANQGSEA. The CDR3 loop is CSVQEGRGPYEQYF. CDR3 bases read: TGCAGCGTTCAAGAGGGGAGGGGGCCCTACGAG.

The table lists this clone with many counts. Sequencing ends 3 residues short of the CDR3 end; the germline J gene provides the rest. The chain carries TRBV5-4 and TRBJ1-1, with D maybe TRBD1 (5 bases). This CDR3 comprises 13 residues. In germline, CDR1 is SGHNT, CDR2 YYREEE (reference sequence). CDR3 in amino acids: CASSPRGATEAFF. The CDR3 bases that were read are TGTGCCAGCAGCCCGAGGGGTGCTACCGAA.

In this sample, this clone turned up many times. The CDR3 extends 3 residues past the end of the read, so its final part is completed from the germline J gene. The genes are TRBV4-2 and TRBJ1-4; 8 nucleotides match TRBD1. Germline CDR1 is LGHNA and CDR2 is YNFKEQ. CDR3 length equals 15 residues. V gave up 3 bases and J gave up 0 bases; unmatched junction bases: 0. The sequenced CDR3 bases are TGTGCCAGCAGCCAGGGACAGGCAACTAATGAAAAA. Amino acids: CASSQGQATNEK. The full CDR3 sequence reads CASSQGQATNEKLFF.

Many counts were recorded for this clone. Partial CDR3 DNA: TGCAGTGCTTCCGGACAGGGTCCCTATGGC. Translating gives CSASGQGPYG. Given in full, the CDR3 is CSASGQGPYGYTF. The chain is built from TRBV20-1 and TRBJ1-2; 8 bases are shared with TRBD1. The read terminates 3 residues before the CDR3 end, so the remaining end is supplied by the germline J gene. The length of the CDR3 is 13 residues. V lost 5 bases, J lost 4 bases, and 6 bases stayed unmatched. The germline V gene encodes CDR1 DFQATT and CDR2 SNEGSKA (reference sequence).

This clone occurred many times. The read halts 3 residues ahead of the CDR3 end, with the missing end drawn from the germline J gene. The chain has TRBV7-2 and TRBJ1-1; a weak D match, TRBD1 (5 bases). This CDR3 contains 14 residues. Germline V CDR1 and CDR2: SGHTA, FQGNSA. V was trimmed by 2 bases and J by 3 bases, leaving 10 bases between them. CDR3 bases read: TGTGCCAGCAGCTTATACCGAGGGGACACTGAA. This codes for CASSLYRGDTE. The entire CDR3 is CASSLYRGDTEAFF.